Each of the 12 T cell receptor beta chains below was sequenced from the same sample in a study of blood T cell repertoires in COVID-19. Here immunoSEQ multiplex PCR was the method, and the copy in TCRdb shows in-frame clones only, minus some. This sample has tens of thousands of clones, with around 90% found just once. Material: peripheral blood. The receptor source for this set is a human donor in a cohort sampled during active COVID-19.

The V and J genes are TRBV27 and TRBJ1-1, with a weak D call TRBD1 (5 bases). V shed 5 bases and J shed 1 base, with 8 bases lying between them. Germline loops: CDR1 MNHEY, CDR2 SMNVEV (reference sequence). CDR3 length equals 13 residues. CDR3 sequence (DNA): TGTGCCAGCAGTCTGGGGCAGAACACTGAAGCTTTCTTT. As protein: CASSLGQNTEAFF.

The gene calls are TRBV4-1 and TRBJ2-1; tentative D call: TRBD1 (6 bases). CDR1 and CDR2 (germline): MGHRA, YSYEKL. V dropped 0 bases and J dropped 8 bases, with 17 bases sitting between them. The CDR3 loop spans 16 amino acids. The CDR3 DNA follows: TGCGCCAGCAGCCAAGATCCAGGACAGCGAACGGATGAGCAGTTCTTC. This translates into CASSQDPGQRTDEQFF.

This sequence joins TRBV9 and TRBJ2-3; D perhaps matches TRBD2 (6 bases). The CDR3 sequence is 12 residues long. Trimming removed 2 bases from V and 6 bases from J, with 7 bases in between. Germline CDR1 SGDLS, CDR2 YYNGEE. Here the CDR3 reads CASSVGGDTQYF. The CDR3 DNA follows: TGTGCCAGCAGCGTCGGGGGTGATACGCAGTATTTT.

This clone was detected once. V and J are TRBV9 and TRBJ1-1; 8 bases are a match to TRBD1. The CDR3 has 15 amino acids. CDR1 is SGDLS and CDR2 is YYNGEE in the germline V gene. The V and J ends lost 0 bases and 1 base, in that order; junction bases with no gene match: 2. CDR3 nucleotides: TGTGCCAGCAGCGTAGTCGGACAGGGGAACACTGAAGCTTTCTTT. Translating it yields CASSVVGQGNTEAFF.

CDR3 nucleotides: TGTGCCAGCAGCTTGGGTGTTGGGCAGAACTATGGCTACACCTTC. It translates to CASSLGVGQNYGYTF. The chain employs TRBV5-5 and TRBJ1-2; D gene uncertain. The germline V gene has CDR1 SGHKS and CDR2 YYEKEE (reference sequence). The length of the CDR3 is 15 residues. Trimming stripped 0 bases from V and 2 bases from J, with 11 bases between.

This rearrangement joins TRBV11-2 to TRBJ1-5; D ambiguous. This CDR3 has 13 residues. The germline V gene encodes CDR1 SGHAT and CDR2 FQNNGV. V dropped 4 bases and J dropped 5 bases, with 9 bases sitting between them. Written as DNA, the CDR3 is TGTGCCAGCAGCTCCCACCTAGATCAGCCCCAGCATTTT. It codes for CASSSHLDQPQHF.

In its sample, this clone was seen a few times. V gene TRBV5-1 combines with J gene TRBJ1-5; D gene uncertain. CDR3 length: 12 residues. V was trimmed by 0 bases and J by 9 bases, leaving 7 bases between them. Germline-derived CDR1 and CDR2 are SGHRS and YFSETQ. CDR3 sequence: CASSLDEGPQHF. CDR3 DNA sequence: TGCGCCAGCAGCTTGGATGAGGGGCCCCAGCATTTT.

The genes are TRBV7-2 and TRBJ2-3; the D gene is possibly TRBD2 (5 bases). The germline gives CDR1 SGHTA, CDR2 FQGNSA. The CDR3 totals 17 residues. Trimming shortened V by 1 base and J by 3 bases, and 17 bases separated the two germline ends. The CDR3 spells CASSLGVTTSGTDTQYF. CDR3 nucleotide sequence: TGTGCCAGCAGCTTAGGGGTAACAACTTCGGGGACAGATACGCAGTATTTT.

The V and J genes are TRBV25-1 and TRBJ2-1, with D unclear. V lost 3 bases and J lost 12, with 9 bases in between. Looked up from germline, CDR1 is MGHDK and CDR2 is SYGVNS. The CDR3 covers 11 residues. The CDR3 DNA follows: TGTGCCAGCAGTGACGCGAGAGGGCAGTTCTTC. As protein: CASSDARGQFF.

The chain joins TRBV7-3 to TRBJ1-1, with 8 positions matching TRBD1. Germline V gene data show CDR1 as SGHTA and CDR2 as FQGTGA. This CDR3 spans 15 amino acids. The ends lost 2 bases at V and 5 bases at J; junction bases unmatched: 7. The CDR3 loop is CASSLPTGVSTEAFF. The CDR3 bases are TGTGCCAGCAGCTTACCGACAGGGGTGAGTACTGAAGCTTTCTTT.

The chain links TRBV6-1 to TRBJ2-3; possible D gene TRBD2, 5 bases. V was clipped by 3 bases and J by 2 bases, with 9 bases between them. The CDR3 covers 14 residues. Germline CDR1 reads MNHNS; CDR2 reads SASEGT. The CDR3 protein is CASSDGRYTDTQYF. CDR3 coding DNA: TGTGCCAGCAGTGATGGGAGATACACAGATACGCAGTATTTT.

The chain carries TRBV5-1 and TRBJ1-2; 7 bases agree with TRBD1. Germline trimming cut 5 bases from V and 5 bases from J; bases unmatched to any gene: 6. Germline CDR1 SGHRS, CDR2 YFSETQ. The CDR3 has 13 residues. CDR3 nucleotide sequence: TGCGCCAGCAGGACCGGGACAGCATATGGCTACACCTTC. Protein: CASRTGTAYGYTF.